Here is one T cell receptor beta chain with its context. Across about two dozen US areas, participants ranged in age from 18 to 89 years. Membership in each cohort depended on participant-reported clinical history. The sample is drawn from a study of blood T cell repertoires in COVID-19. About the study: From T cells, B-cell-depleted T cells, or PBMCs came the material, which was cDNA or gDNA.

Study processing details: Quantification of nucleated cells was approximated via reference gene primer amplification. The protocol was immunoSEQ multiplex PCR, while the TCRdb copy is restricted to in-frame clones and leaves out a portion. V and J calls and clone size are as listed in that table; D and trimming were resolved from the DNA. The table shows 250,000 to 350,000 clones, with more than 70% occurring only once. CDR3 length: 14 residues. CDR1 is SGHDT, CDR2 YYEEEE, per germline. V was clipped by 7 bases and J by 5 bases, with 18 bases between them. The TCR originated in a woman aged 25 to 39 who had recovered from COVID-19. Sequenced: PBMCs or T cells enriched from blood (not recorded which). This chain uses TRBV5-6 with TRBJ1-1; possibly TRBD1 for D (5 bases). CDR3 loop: CASSEGVGRTEAFF. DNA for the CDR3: TGTGCCAGCTCCGAAGGGGTGGGGAGGACTGAAGCTTTCTTT. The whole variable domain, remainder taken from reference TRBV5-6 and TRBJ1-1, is DAGVTQSPTHLIKTRGQQVTLRCSPKSGHDTVSWYQQALGQGPQFIFQYYEEEERQRGNFPDRFSGHQFPNYSSELNVNALLLGDSALYLCASSEGVGRTEAFFGQGTRLTVV.